The rows below give T cell receptor beta chains drawn from one sample of a study of shared clonotypes between healthy human individuals. Assay: immunoSEQ multiplex PCR; the TCRdb copy retains only in-frame clones and omits some. Of 600,000 to 750,000 clones in the sample, roughly 88% were seen once. The sample was memory CD8+ T cells from PBMCs. These receptors were obtained from a man aged 18 to 35 in good health. Some clones in this sample may be carry-over from other donors' samples. Both conserved end residues are part of each CDR3. Each record gives: clone size, J gene, CDR3 length, D gene, V gene, CDR3 protein, CDR3 DNA. A D gene is named only where the DNA matches it firmly. A clone size is listed for some rows: how often the clone was seen (once, few, many), or a class if it is expanded.

clone size: NA; J gene: TRBJ2-1; CDR3 length: 18; D gene: TRBD2; V gene: TRBV11-2; CDR3 protein: CASSLGLLAGSSYNEQFF; CDR3 DNA: TGTGCCAGCAGCTTAGGTTTGTTAGCGGGTAGCTCCTACAATGAGCAGTTCTTC
clone size: NA; J gene: TRBJ1-5; CDR3 length: 14; D gene: NA; V gene: TRBV28; CDR3 protein: CASSKFRVRQPQHF; CDR3 DNA: TGTGCCAGCAGTAAATTCAGGGTTCGTCAGCCCCAGCATTTT
clone size: NA; J gene: TRBJ1-2; CDR3 length: 15; D gene: NA; V gene: TRBV7-2; CDR3 protein: CASSVTGPLGAGYTF; CDR3 DNA: TGTGCCAGCAGCGTAACAGGGCCCCTAGGCGCCGGCTACACCTTC
clone size: NA; J gene: TRBJ2-7; CDR3 length: 13; D gene: NA; V gene: TRBV27; CDR3 protein: CASSWSASREQYF; CDR3 DNA: TGTGCCAGCAGTTGGTCGGCGTCGCGGGAGCAGTACTTC
clone size: NA; J gene: TRBJ2-1; CDR3 length: 15; D gene: TRBD2; V gene: TRBV27; CDR3 protein: CASSLSYLRTSGWLF; CDR3 DNA: TGTGCCAGCAGTTTATCGTACTTGAGGACTAGCGGGTGGCTCTTC
clone size: once; J gene: TRBJ2-7; CDR3 length: 15; D gene: NA; V gene: TRBV7-9; CDR3 protein: CASSSDPDAAYEQYF; CDR3 DNA: TGTGCCAGCAGCTCGGACCCGGACGCGGCCTACGAGCAGTACTTC
clone size: NA; J gene: TRBJ2-5; CDR3 length: 16; D gene: NA; V gene: TRBV4-1; CDR3 protein: CASSPVGHQDVETQYF; CDR3 DNA: TGCGCCAGCAGCCCAGTGGGACACCAGGACGTGGAGACCCAGTACTTC
clone size: NA; J gene: TRBJ1-5; CDR3 length: 15; D gene: NA; V gene: TRBV25-1; CDR3 protein: CASSEKGMGNQPQHF; CDR3 DNA: TGTGCCAGCAGTGAAAAGGGAATGGGAAATCAGCCCCAGCATTTT
clone size: few; J gene: TRBJ1-4; CDR3 length: 15; D gene: TRBD1; V gene: TRBV27; CDR3 protein: CASSTRTGWDEKLFF; CDR3 DNA: TGTGCCAGCAGTACCCGGACAGGGTGGGATGAAAAACTGTTTTTT
clone size: NA; J gene: TRBJ2-7; CDR3 length: 12; D gene: NA; V gene: TRBV7-9; CDR3 protein: CASSLPGDEQYF; CDR3 DNA: TGTGCCAGCAGCTTACCGGGGGACGAGCAGTACTTC
clone size: NA; J gene: TRBJ2-4; CDR3 length: 15; D gene: NA; V gene: TRBV28; CDR3 protein: CASRTQGSGENIQYF; CDR3 DNA: TGTGCCAGCAGGACACAGGGCAGCGGGGAAAACATTCAGTACTTC
clone size: once; J gene: TRBJ2-5; CDR3 length: 15; D gene: TRBD1; V gene: TRBV19; CDR3 protein: CASSIIQGSVETQYF; CDR3 DNA: TGTGCCAGTAGTATAATACAGGGGAGTGTGGAGACCCAGTACTTC
clone size: few; J gene: TRBJ1-1; CDR3 length: 11; D gene: TRBD1; V gene: TRBV2; CDR3 protein: CASVRTGDAFF; CDR3 DNA: TGTGCCAGCGTCCGGACAGGGGATGCTTTCTTT
clone size: NA; J gene: TRBJ2-1; CDR3 length: 15; D gene: TRBD2; V gene: TRBV10-3; CDR3 protein: CAISEGLANYNEQFF; CDR3 DNA: TGTGCCATCAGTGAGGGACTAGCGAACTACAATGAGCAGTTCTTC
clone size: NA; J gene: TRBJ2-7; CDR3 length: 13; D gene: TRBD1; V gene: TRBV6-1; CDR3 protein: CASPGQGNYEQYF; CDR3 DNA: TGTGCCAGCCCGGGACAGGGGAACTACGAGCAGTACTTC
clone size: NA; J gene: TRBJ2-7; CDR3 length: 16; D gene: TRBD2; V gene: TRBV6-5; CDR3 protein: CASSYSSLAGGYEQYF; CDR3 DNA: TGTGCCAGCAGTTACTCGTCCCTAGCGGGAGGCTACGAGCAGTACTTC
clone size: NA; J gene: TRBJ2-1; CDR3 length: 12; D gene: NA; V gene: TRBV11-2; CDR3 protein: CASSSSLNEQFF; CDR3 DNA: TGTGCCAGCAGCTCGTCCCTCAATGAGCAGTTCTTC
clone size: NA; J gene: TRBJ2-7; CDR3 length: 13; D gene: NA; V gene: TRBV5-1; CDR3 protein: CASSQTPGYEQYF; CDR3 DNA: TGCGCCAGCAGCCAAACTCCGGGATACGAGCAGTACTTC
clone size: NA; J gene: TRBJ2-7; CDR3 length: 16; D gene: NA; V gene: TRBV29-1; CDR3 protein: CSVEGLSSRLSYEQYF; CDR3 DNA: TGCAGCGTTGAAGGCTTAAGCTCACGCCTCTCCTACGAGCAGTACTTC
clone size: NA; J gene: TRBJ2-7; CDR3 length: 16; D gene: NA; V gene: TRBV7-9; CDR3 protein: CASSGHYRGLSYEQYF; CDR3 DNA: TGTGCCAGCAGCGGCCATTACCGGGGCCTCTCCTACGAGCAGTACTTC
clone size: NA; J gene: TRBJ1-6; CDR3 length: 15; D gene: NA; V gene: TRBV27; CDR3 protein: CASSPTGTGNSPLHF; CDR3 DNA: TGTGCCAGCAGCCCTACAGGGACCGGTAATTCACCCCTCCACTTT
clone size: few; J gene: TRBJ1-1; CDR3 length: 13; D gene: NA; V gene: TRBV7-2; CDR3 protein: CASKLEPRAEAFF; CDR3 DNA: TGTGCCAGCAAATTGGAGCCCAGGGCTGAAGCTTTCTTT
clone size: NA; J gene: TRBJ1-1; CDR3 length: 15; D gene: TRBD1; V gene: TRBV5-6; CDR3 protein: CASSSGQGALTEAFF; CDR3 DNA: TGTGCCAGCAGCTCAGGACAGGGGGCTTTAACTGAAGCTTTCTTT
clone size: NA; J gene: TRBJ2-7; CDR3 length: 18; D gene: TRBD2; V gene: TRBV9; CDR3 protein: CASSPDGASGVWAYEQYF; CDR3 DNA: TGTGCCAGCAGCCCCGATGGGGCTAGCGGGGTCTGGGCATACGAGCAGTACTTC
clone size: many; J gene: TRBJ2-7; CDR3 length: 13; D gene: NA; V gene: TRBV6-5; CDR3 protein: CASSYGHSYEQYF; CDR3 DNA: TGTGCCAGCAGTTACGGCCATTCTTACGAGCAGTACTTC
clone size: once; J gene: TRBJ2-1; CDR3 length: 15; D gene: TRBD1; V gene: TRBV7-9; CDR3 protein: CASSHRQGTTIEQFF; CDR3 DNA: TGTGCCAGCAGCCACAGACAGGGCACGACGATTGAGCAGTTCTTC
clone size: NA; J gene: TRBJ2-7; CDR3 length: 15; D gene: NA; V gene: TRBV7-3; CDR3 protein: CASSLVGSSSYEQYF; CDR3 DNA: TGTGCCAGCAGCTTAGTAGGCAGTAGCTCCTACGAGCAGTACTTC
clone size: NA; J gene: TRBJ2-1; CDR3 length: 16; D gene: NA; V gene: TRBV27; CDR3 protein: CASSLSARISYNEQFF; CDR3 DNA: TGTGCCAGCAGTTTATCAGCGCGGATCTCCTACAATGAGCAGTTCTTC
clone size: NA; J gene: TRBJ1-1; CDR3 length: 16; D gene: NA; V gene: TRBV7-9; CDR3 protein: CASSLARRPGGTEAFF; CDR3 DNA: TGTGCCAGCAGCTTAGCGAGGCGGCCGGGTGGCACTGAAGCTTTCTTT
clone size: NA; J gene: TRBJ2-3; CDR3 length: 14; D gene: NA; V gene: TRBV21-1; CDR3 protein: CASIGQPGTDTQYF; CDR3 DNA: TGTGCCAGCATTGGACAGCCTGGAACAGATACGCAGTATTTT
clone size: NA; J gene: TRBJ1-1; CDR3 length: 14; D gene: NA; V gene: TRBV27; CDR3 protein: CATSPGGGGTEAFF; CDR3 DNA: TGTGCCACCTCACCGGGGGGAGGTGGCACTGAAGCTTTCTTT
clone size: NA; J gene: TRBJ2-7; CDR3 length: 13; D gene: NA; V gene: TRBV27; CDR3 protein: CASSFGEIYEQYF; CDR3 DNA: TGTGCCAGCAGTTTCGGGGAGATCTACGAGCAGTACTTC
clone size: NA; J gene: TRBJ2-3; CDR3 length: 14; D gene: NA; V gene: TRBV2; CDR3 protein: CASEGGRATDTQYF; CDR3 DNA: TGTGCCTCTGAAGGGGGGAGGGCCACAGATACGCAGTATTTT
clone size: NA; J gene: TRBJ1-4; CDR3 length: 14; D gene: TRBD1; V gene: TRBV29-1; CDR3 protein: CSALTGGGGEKLFF; CDR3 DNA: TGCAGCGCCCTAACGGGAGGGGGCGGTGAAAAACTGTTTTTT
clone size: NA; J gene: TRBJ2-1; CDR3 length: 13; D gene: NA; V gene: TRBV7-6; CDR3 protein: CASSSRDYNEQFF; CDR3 DNA: TGTGCCAGCAGCTCCCGGGACTACAATGAGCAGTTCTTC
clone size: NA; J gene: TRBJ2-7; CDR3 length: 16; D gene: TRBD2; V gene: TRBV9; CDR3 protein: CASSDSRLAGTYEQYF; CDR3 DNA: TGTGCCAGCAGCGATTCCCGACTAGCGGGGACCTACGAGCAGTACTTC
clone size: NA; J gene: TRBJ2-7; CDR3 length: 14; D gene: NA; V gene: TRBV28; CDR3 protein: CASSLEGGSYEQYF; CDR3 DNA: TGTGCCAGCAGTTTGGAAGGGGGCTCCTACGAGCAGTACTTC
clone size: NA; J gene: TRBJ1-2; CDR3 length: 15; D gene: NA; V gene: TRBV4-3; CDR3 protein: CASSQDLRVGYGYTF; CDR3 DNA: TGCGCCAGCAGCCAAGACCTCAGGGTGGGGTATGGCTACACCTTC
clone size: NA; J gene: TRBJ2-7; CDR3 length: 14; D gene: NA; V gene: TRBV7-8; CDR3 protein: CASSLANQAYEQYF; CDR3 DNA: TGTGCCAGCAGCTTAGCCAACCAAGCCTACGAGCAGTACTTC
clone size: NA; J gene: TRBJ2-3; CDR3 length: 17; D gene: TRBD2; V gene: TRBV9; CDR3 protein: CASSVAPASGDTDTQYF; CDR3 DNA: TGTGCCAGCAGCGTAGCTCCGGCTAGCGGCGACACAGATACGCAGTATTTT
clone size: NA; J gene: TRBJ1-2; CDR3 length: 13; D gene: NA; V gene: TRBV6-5; CDR3 protein: CASSPDPGFGYTF; CDR3 DNA: TGTGCCAGCAGCCCGGACCCAGGGTTTGGCTACACCTTC
clone size: NA; J gene: TRBJ1-3; CDR3 length: 16; D gene: NA; V gene: TRBV5-1; CDR3 protein: CASSRNRRETGNTIYF; CDR3 DNA: TGCGCCAGCAGCCGGAACCGCAGGGAAACTGGAAACACCATATATTTT
clone size: NA; J gene: TRBJ1-1; CDR3 length: 13; D gene: NA; V gene: TRBV7-6; CDR3 protein: CAASELLNTEAFF; CDR3 DNA: TGTGCCGCATCGGAACTTTTGAACACTGAAGCTTTCTTT
clone size: NA; J gene: TRBJ2-7; CDR3 length: 15; D gene: NA; V gene: TRBV6-1; CDR3 protein: CASSESGKNSYEQYF; CDR3 DNA: TGTGCCAGCAGTGAATCGGGGAAAAACTCCTACGAGCAGTACTTC
clone size: NA; J gene: TRBJ1-3; CDR3 length: 15; D gene: NA; V gene: TRBV13; CDR3 protein: CASSLGRGSGNTIYF; CDR3 DNA: TGTGCCAGCAGCTTAGGACGGGGCTCTGGAAACACCATATATTTT
clone size: once; J gene: TRBJ2-3; CDR3 length: 16; D gene: TRBD2; V gene: TRBV4-3; CDR3 protein: CASSQDLSGNTDTQYF; CDR3 DNA: TGCGCCAGCAGCCAAGATCTGAGCGGGAACACAGATACGCAGTATTTT
clone size: NA; J gene: TRBJ2-3; CDR3 length: 12; D gene: NA; V gene: TRBV7-9; CDR3 protein: CASSATTDTQYF; CDR3 DNA: TGTGCCAGCAGCGCGACCACAGATACGCAGTATTTT
clone size: NA; J gene: TRBJ2-7; CDR3 length: 13; D gene: NA; V gene: TRBV6-6; CDR3 protein: CASSYGGPYEQYF; CDR3 DNA: TGTGCCAGCAGTTATGGGGGACCCTACGAGCAGTACTTC
clone size: NA; J gene: TRBJ2-5; CDR3 length: 14; D gene: NA; V gene: TRBV29-1; CDR3 protein: CSVASRTLQETQYF; CDR3 DNA: TGCAGCGTTGCCTCCCGGACCCTCCAAGAGACCCAGTACTTC
clone size: once; J gene: TRBJ2-7; CDR3 length: 14; D gene: NA; V gene: TRBV30; CDR3 protein: CACRVVAETYEQYF; CDR3 DNA: TGTGCCTGTAGGGTGGTAGCGGAGACCTACGAGCAGTACTTC
clone size: NA; J gene: TRBJ1-1; CDR3 length: 13; D gene: NA; V gene: TRBV19; CDR3 protein: CASSIGSYTEAFF; CDR3 DNA: TGTGCCAGTAGTATCGGGAGCTACACTGAAGCTTTCTTT
clone size: NA; J gene: TRBJ2-2; CDR3 length: 18; D gene: NA; V gene: TRBV18; CDR3 protein: CASSPTREENLRTGELFF; CDR3 DNA: TGTGCCAGCTCTCCCACACGAGAGGAGAATTTGCGGACCGGGGAGCTGTTTTTT
clone size: NA; J gene: TRBJ1-1; CDR3 length: 15; D gene: NA; V gene: TRBV10-3; CDR3 protein: CAISEGEGANTEAFF; CDR3 DNA: TGTGCCATCAGTGAAGGCGAAGGGGCGAACACTGAAGCTTTCTTT
clone size: NA; J gene: TRBJ1-5; CDR3 length: 16; D gene: NA; V gene: TRBV4-1; CDR3 protein: CASSQEGSGWGQPQHF; CDR3 DNA: TGCGCCAGCAGCCAAGAGGGCAGTGGGTGGGGTCAGCCCCAGCATTTT
clone size: NA; J gene: TRBJ2-5; CDR3 length: 15; D gene: NA; V gene: TRBV10-1; CDR3 protein: CASSESLDRQETQYF; CDR3 DNA: TGCGCCAGCAGTGAGTCGTTGGACCGACAAGAGACCCAGTACTTC